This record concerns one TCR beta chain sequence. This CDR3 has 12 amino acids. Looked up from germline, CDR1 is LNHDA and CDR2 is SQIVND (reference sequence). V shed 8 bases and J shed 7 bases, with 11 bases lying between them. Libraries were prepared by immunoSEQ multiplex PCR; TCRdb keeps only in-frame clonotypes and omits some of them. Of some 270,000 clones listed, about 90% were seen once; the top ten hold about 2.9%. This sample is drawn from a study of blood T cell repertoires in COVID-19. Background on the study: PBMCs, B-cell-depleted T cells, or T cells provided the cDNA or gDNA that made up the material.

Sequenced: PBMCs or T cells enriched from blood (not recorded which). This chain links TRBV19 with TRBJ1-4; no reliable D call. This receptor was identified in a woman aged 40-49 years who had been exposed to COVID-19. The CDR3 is CASEDFGEKLFF. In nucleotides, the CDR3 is TGTGCCAGTGAGGATTTTGGTGAAAAACTGTTTTTT. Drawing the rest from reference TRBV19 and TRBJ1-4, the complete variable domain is DGGITQSPKYLFRKEGQNVTLSCEQNLNHDAMYWYRQDPGQGLRLIYYSQIVNDFQKGDIAEGYSVSREKKESFPLTVTSAQKNPTAFYLCASEDFGEKLFFGSGTQLSVL.